This is a list of T cell receptor beta chains from one sample in a study of blood T cell repertoires in COVID-19. Profiling relied on immunoSEQ multiplex PCR, and the TCRdb table lists in-frame clones only, not all of them. The table records about 24,000 clones, about 89% of them present only once. Specimen: peripheral blood. The source of these receptors is a man between 50 and 59 years old with active COVID-19. The CDR3 runs from the conserved cysteine through the conserved F or W. The D gene is left open where the match is weak. For some rows the clone size is stated as once, few or many, or as a class when expanded; others skip it.

clone_size,v_call,j_call,d_call,cdr3_aa,cdr3_nt
.,TRBV5-1,TRBJ2-1,.,CASSSLIYNEQFF,TGCGCCAGCAGCTCTCTTATCTACAATGAGCAGTTCTTC
.,TRBV5-4,TRBJ2-7,TRBD2,CASSAGGLAGSYEQYF,TGTGCCAGCAGCGCAGGGGGACTAGCGGGGTCCTACGAGCAGTACTTC
.,TRBV30,TRBJ2-3,.,CAWSRRGFGDTQYF,TGTGCCTGGAGTAGACGGGGGTTTGGAGATACGCAGTATTTT
few,TRBV19,TRBJ2-7,TRBD1,CASSRDRDYEQYF,TGTGCCAGTAGTAGGGACAGGGACTACGAGCAGTACTTC
.,TRBV6-4,TRBJ1-2,TRBD1,CASNPGDRGLINYGYTF,TGTGCCAGCAACCCGGGGGACAGGGGACTAATTAACTATGGCTACACCTTC
few,TRBV6-5,TRBJ2-7,.,CASSPTGSGNEQYF,TGTGCCAGCAGTCCGACCGGGTCTGGCAACGAGCAGTACTTC
.,TRBV7-3,TRBJ2-3,.,CASSFLSGTSTDTQYF,TGTGCCAGCAGCTTTTTGAGCGGTACGAGCACAGATACGCAGTATTTT
.,TRBV3-1/TRBV3-2,TRBJ1-1,TRBD1,CASSPTGGVTEAFF,TGTGCCAGCAGCCCAACAGGGGGCGTCACTGAAGCTTTCTTT
.,TRBV9,TRBJ2-5,TRBD2,CASSARTSRETQYF,TGTGCCAGCAGCGCCAGGACTAGCCGGGAGACCCAGTACTTC
.,TRBV6-5,TRBJ2-5,.,CASRGGIVETQYF,TGTGCCAGCAGAGGGGGTATCGTAGAGACCCAGTACTTC
.,TRBV5-4,TRBJ1-5,.,CASSLDSNQPQHF,TGTGCCAGCAGCTTGGACAGTAATCAGCCCCAGCATTTT
.,TRBV5-1,TRBJ2-2,TRBD2,CASSFGLAGWTGELFF,TGCGCCAGCAGCTTTGGACTAGCGGGATGGACCGGGGAGCTGTTTTTT
once,TRBV5-1,TRBJ2-7,.,CASSTDTRLRNEQYF,TGCGCCAGCAGCACGGACACCCGTCTGAGGAACGAGCAGTACTTC
.,TRBV5-5,TRBJ2-1,TRBD1,CASSSKTGWDYNEQFF,TGTGCCAGCAGCAGCAAGACAGGGTGGGACTACAATGAGCAGTTCTTC
.,TRBV27,TRBJ1-1,.,CASTDYGRAEAFF,TGTGCCAGCACTGATTACGGGAGAGCTGAAGCTTTCTTT
.,TRBV28,TRBJ2-7,TRBD2,CASRPLGLAGADEQYF,TGTGCCAGCAGACCACTCGGACTAGCGGGAGCTGACGAGCAGTACTTC
once,TRBV7-6,TRBJ2-3,.,CASSLVTGLITDTQYF,TGTGCCAGCAGCTTAGTAACAGGGTTAATCACAGATACGCAGTATTTT
.,TRBV6-2/TRBV6-3,TRBJ1-5,.,CASSYGSGGTQHF,TGTGCCAGCAGTTACGGCTCGGGGGGGACCCAGCATTTT
.,TRBV6-5,TRBJ2-7,TRBD1,CASRSPGQGYEQYF,TGTGCCAGCAGATCGCCGGGACAGGGCTACGAGCAGTACTTC
.,TRBV2,TRBJ2-6,.,CASRRGYSSGANVLTF,TGTGCCAGCAGAAGGGGGTACTCATCTGGGGCCAACGTCCTGACTTTC
.,TRBV27,TRBJ1-6,.,CASTPQGGNSPLHF,TGTGCCAGCACCCCCCAGGGTGGAAATTCACCCCTCCACTTT
.,TRBV2,TRBJ2-3,TRBD2,CASSPRSGGTDTQYF,TGTGCCAGCAGCCCTAGGAGCGGGGGCACAGATACGCAGTATTTT
.,TRBV27,TRBJ2-3,.,CATALRDSSTDTQYF,TGTGCCACCGCGCTCCGGGACTCAAGCACAGATACGCAGTATTTT
few,TRBV9,TRBJ2-1,TRBD2,CASSAQGLTYNEQFF,TGTGCCAGCAGCGCTCAGGGACTAACCTACAATGAGCAGTTCTTC
.,TRBV19,TRBJ2-6,.,CASKNFRSGANVLTF,TGTGCCAGTAAGAACTTTAGATCTGGGGCCAACGTCCTGACTTTC
once,TRBV7-8,TRBJ2-1,TRBD2,CASSLPRLAAGNEQFF,TGTGCCAGCAGCTTACCCCGACTAGCGGCAGGGAATGAGCAGTTCTTC
.,TRBV9,TRBJ2-2,TRBD2,CASSENSGGANTGELFF,TGTGCCAGCAGCGAAAATAGCGGGGGCGCGAACACCGGGGAGCTGTTTTTT
.,TRBV5-1,TRBJ1-1,.,CASSSQGLNTEAFF,TGCGCCAGCAGCTCACAGGGCCTGAACACTGAAGCTTTCTTT
few,TRBV7-2,TRBJ2-5,.,CASSLVRGARATQYF,TGTGCCAGCAGCTTAGTTCGGGGGGCGCGAGCGACCCAGTACTTC
.,TRBV4-1,TRBJ1-6,TRBD1,CASSSGTGQGSSPLHF,TGCGCCAGCAGCTCGGGGACAGGGCAGGGTAGTTCACCCCTCCACTTT
.,TRBV29-1,TRBJ2-1,.,CSVTADRSSYNEQFF,TGCAGCGTCACCGCCGACAGGAGCTCCTACAATGAGCAGTTCTTC
once,TRBV12-3/TRBV12-4,TRBJ2-1,.,CATNPRGNGQFF,TGTGCCACCAATCCCAGGGGCAATGGGCAGTTCTTC
.,TRBV18,TRBJ2-7,TRBD1,CASSPSAGQGGSEQYF,TGTGCCAGCTCACCATCAGCAGGACAGGGAGGTAGCGAGCAGTACTTC
.,TRBV7-9,TRBJ2-5,TRBD2,CASSRGLVAGRYQETQYF,TGTGCCAGCAGCCGAGGGTTGGTAGCGGGGAGGTACCAAGAGACCCAGTACTTC
.,TRBV5-1,TRBJ1-4,TRBD1,CASSTTGAGSNEKLFF,TGCGCCAGCAGCACCACAGGGGCGGGTTCTAATGAAAAACTGTTTTTT
.,TRBV29-1,TRBJ1-2,TRBD1,CSVEDRSGQVRNYGYTF,TGCAGCGTTGAAGATCGAAGTGGACAGGTCAGGAACTATGGCTACACCTTC
.,TRBV6-2/TRBV6-3,TRBJ1-5,TRBD1,CASTPPGQGSQPQHF,TGTGCCAGCACCCCACCGGGACAGGGATCTCAGCCCCAGCATTTT
few,TRBV10-3,TRBJ2-2,TRBD2,CAISPSGSGELFF,TGTGCCATCAGCCCTAGCGGTTCCGGGGAGCTGTTTTTT
.,TRBV5-1,TRBJ2-5,TRBD1,CASTSGQGYQETQYF,TGCGCCAGCACCTCGGGACAGGGGTACCAAGAGACCCAGTACTTC
.,TRBV3-1/TRBV3-2,TRBJ2-7,.,CASSHLARTYEQYF,TGTGCCAGCAGCCACCTAGCGCGAACCTACGAGCAGTACTTC
.,TRBV5-1,TRBJ2-7,.,CASSLGQGNEQYF,TGCGCCAGCAGCTTAGGCCAGGGCAACGAGCAGTACTTC
.,TRBV15,TRBJ2-7,.,CATSRGKSYEQYF,TGTGCCACCAGCCGGGGAAAGTCCTACGAGCAGTACTTC
.,TRBV9,TRBJ1-1,.,CASSAGLGYTEAFF,TGTGCCAGCAGCGCAGGGTTGGGGTACACTGAAGCTTTCTTT
.,TRBV5-6,TRBJ2-2,.,CASSLSPTGYYTGELFF,TGTGCCAGCAGCTTGAGCCCGACAGGATATTACACCGGGGAGCTGTTTTTT
.,TRBV12-5,TRBJ2-3,TRBD2,CASGRTWTSGSTDTQYF,TGTGCTAGTGGTCGAACCTGGACTAGCGGGAGCACAGATACGCAGTATTTT
.,TRBV3-1/TRBV3-2,TRBJ1-2,TRBD1,CASSNRGPGYTF,TGTGCCAGCAGCAACAGGGGACCTGGCTACACCTTC
once,TRBV2,TRBJ1-2,.,CASSPRMGGVGYTF,TGTGCCAGCAGTCCACGTATGGGCGGGGTAGGCTACACCTTC
.,TRBV18,TRBJ2-3,TRBD2,CASSPASGGITDTQYF,TGTGCCAGCTCACCGGCTAGCGGGGGCATCACAGATACGCAGTATTTT
once,TRBV19,TRBJ2-5,TRBD2,CASSEARGVRETQYF,TGTGCCAGTAGTGAGGCCCGGGGGGTCAGAGAGACCCAGTACTTC